Each of the 32 T cell receptor beta chains below was sequenced from the same sample in a study of cytomegalovirus exposure and HLA in healthy donors. The primer mix had 60 Vbeta and 13 Jbeta primers. Using immunoSEQ multiplex PCR, the repertoire was profiled, and TCRdb retains in-frame clones only, with some absent. The sample has fewer than 250,000 clones, about 83% seen once. The source material was PBMCs. These TCRs come from a middle-aged man in good health and CMV-seronegative.

This clone was counted a single time. The CDR3 spells CASYRQGRSGYTF. The CDR3 DNA follows: TGTGCCAGCTATCGACAGGGGCGGTCTGGCTACACCTTC. The chain recombines TRBV19 with TRBJ1-2; 8 positions agree with TRBD1. The V gene end was trimmed by 9 bases and the J gene end by 7 bases; junction bases not matched to a gene: 10. CDR3 length equals 13 residues. Germline CDR1 is LNHDA and CDR2 is SQIVND (reference sequence).

The chain recombines TRBV5-4 with TRBJ2-5; 8 bases fit TRBD1. The germline V gene encodes CDR1 SGHNT and CDR2 YYREEE (reference sequence). The CDR3 consists of 13 residues. The V segment lost 4 bases and the J segment 5 bases; nucleotides outside the gene matches: 4. The CDR3 DNA follows: TGTGCCAGCAGCCTCGACAGGGGCGAGACCCAGTACTTC. This encodes CASSLDRGETQYF.

The chain has TRBV9 and TRBJ1-1; D is unresolved. Germline CDR1 is SGDLS and CDR2 is YYNGEE. The CDR3 sequence is 14 residues long. Trimming stripped 0 bases from V and 1 base from J, with 7 bases between. CDR3 nucleotides: TGTGCCAGCAGCGTAGGACACAGGAACACTGAAGCTTTCTTT. Protein sequence: CASSVGHRNTEAFF.

This clone was counted between two and nine times. This sequence joins TRBV27 and TRBJ2-7; D is possibly TRBD1 (5 bases). The CDR3 totals 14 residues. The germline CDR1 and CDR2 sequences are MNHEY and SMNVEV (reference sequence). Trimming cost V 1 base and J 5 bases, with 12 bases left between them. The CDR3 here is CASSLYLGVDEQYF. In DNA, the CDR3 is TGTGCCAGCAGTTTATATCTAGGGGTAGACGAGCAGTACTTC.

The sample holds a few counts of this clone. The chain has TRBV5-1 and TRBJ2-5; a weak D match, TRBD1 (5 bases). Trimming left V 4 bases short and J 5 bases short, with 15 bases between. From germline, CDR1 is SGHRS and CDR2 YFSETQ. This CDR3 contains 14 residues. The CDR3 nucleotides are TGCGCCAGCAGCGGGGCAGGTTCCGGGGAGACCCAGTACTTC. Its translation is CASSGAGSGETQYF.

Only a few counts were recorded for this clone. The V gene is TRBV5-4, the J gene TRBJ2-5, with 11 bases fitting TRBD2. Germline V lookup: CDR1 SGHNT, CDR2 YYREEE (reference sequence). Losses at the gene ends were 4 bases for V and 4 bases for J; bases not matched to a gene: 9. This CDR3 is built from 16 residues. The CDR3 protein is CASSDNLAGGPETQYF. The CDR3 DNA reads as TGTGCCAGCAGCGACAACTTAGCGGGGGGGCCAGAGACCCAGTACTTC.

The chain couples TRBV7-6 to TRBJ2-1, with 10 bases fitting TRBD2. This CDR3 contains 16 residues. Germline V gene lookup returns CDR1 SGHVS and CDR2 FNYEAQ. J lost 6 bases, V lost 7 bases, and 12 bases had no gene match. This chain's CDR3 is CASKEASGSVVNEQFF. The CDR3 bases are TGTGCCAGCAAGGAGGCTAGCGGGAGTGTGGTCAATGAGCAGTTCTTC.

The rearrangement joins TRBV4-1 to TRBJ2-2; D is possibly TRBD1 (5 bases). CDR1 is MGHRA and CDR2 is YSYEKL in the germline V gene. The CDR3 length is 14 residues. The V gene lost 4 bases and the J gene lost 5 bases, with 11 bases spanning the gap. The CDR3 DNA reads as TGCGCCAGCAGCCTATATGACAGTACCGGGGAGCTGTTTTTT. Its protein is CASSLYDSTGELFF.

The chain recombines TRBV5-1 with TRBJ2-3; 11 positions match TRBD2. The V gene's germline CDR1 is SGHRS and CDR2 YFSETQ. The V gene end was trimmed by 4 bases and the J gene end by 3 bases; junction bases not matched to a gene: 7. The CDR3 length is 16 residues. DNA for the CDR3: TGCGCCAGCAGCGAAAGACTAGCGGGGTTTACAGATACGCAGTATTTT. Translated: CASSERLAGFTDTQYF. Using reference TRBV5-1 and TRBJ2-3 for the parts outside the CDR3, the full variable domain is KAGVTQTPRYLIKTRGQQVTLSCSPISGHRSVSWYQQTPGQGLQFLFEYFSETQRNKGNFPGRFSGRQFSNSRSEMNVSTLELGDSALYLCASSERLAGFTDTQYFGPGTRLTVL.

DNA for the CDR3: TGTGCCTGGAGGCGCAGGGATTGGGGCTATGGCTACACCTTC. It specifies CAWRRRDWGYGYTF. The rearrangement joins TRBV30 to TRBJ1-2, with D perhaps matching TRBD1 (5 bases). The CDR3 runs to 14 residues. V shed 3 bases and J shed 4 bases, with 15 bases lying between them. The germline gives CDR1 GTSNPN, CDR2 SVGIG (reference sequence).

This chain joins TRBV28 and TRBJ1-5; TRBD1 is a possible D gene (6 bases). This CDR3 contains 13 residues. V was pared by 7 bases and J by 4 bases, with 11 bases between. Germline V gene sequence: CDR1 MDHEN, CDR2 SYDVKM. The CDR3 loop reads CASISGVNQPQHF. In nucleotides, the CDR3 is TGTGCCAGCATATCAGGGGTTAATCAGCCCCAGCATTTT.

The chain joins TRBV7-6 to TRBJ1-1; D is ambiguous. This CDR3 has 13 amino acids. V shed 0 bases and J shed 1 base, with 3 bases lying between them. Germline values: CDR1 SGHVS, CDR2 FNYEAQ. CDR3 loop: CASSLAQNTEAFF. As DNA, the CDR3 is TGTGCCAGCAGCTTAGCTCAGAACACTGAAGCTTTCTTT.

There are a few counts of this clone. The chain joins TRBV19 to TRBJ2-7; D unclear. This CDR3 spans 15 amino acids. Trimming left V 3 bases short and J 5 bases short, with 17 bases between. Germline values: CDR1 LNHDA, CDR2 SQIVND (reference sequence). CDR3 nucleotide sequence: TGTGCCAGTAGTATCGTTTACGGGTTAAGCAACGAGCAGTACTTC. Translated, it gives CASSIVYGLSNEQYF.

This clone was observed a handful of times. The chain is built from TRBV5-1 and TRBJ1-5; D gene uncertain. Trimming removed 4 bases from V and 0 bases from J, with 11 bases in between. CDR1 and CDR2 (germline): SGHRS, YFSETQ. The CDR3 is 15 residues long. CDR3 amino acids: CASSPMGNSNQPQHF. CDR3 DNA sequence: TGCGCCAGCAGCCCAATGGGCAATAGCAATCAGCCCCAGCATTTT.

This chain connects TRBV10-2 to TRBJ2-2; D not certain. In germline, CDR1 is WSHSY, CDR2 SAAADI. The CDR3 runs to 13 residues. Trimming stripped 3 bases from V and 7 bases from J, with 9 bases between. The DNA of the CDR3 is TGCGCCAGCAGTGATCGACTTCACGGGGAGCTGTTTTTT. Its translation: CASSDRLHGELFF.

This chain uses TRBV27 with TRBJ2-1, with TRBD2 matching over 8 bases. This CDR3 is 16 amino acids long. The germline V gene has CDR1 MNHEY and CDR2 SMNVEV (reference sequence). V lost 2 bases, J lost 3 bases, and 6 bases stayed unmatched. The CDR3 sequence is CASSLRAGADYNEQFF. CDR3 coding DNA: TGTGCCAGCAGTTTAAGAGCGGGAGCTGACTACAATGAGCAGTTCTTC.

V usage is TRBV2 and J usage is TRBJ1-4; 7 bases map to TRBD1. Germline assignment: CDR1 SNHLY and CDR2 FYNNEI. This CDR3 is built from 15 residues. V was pared by 2 bases and J by 3 bases, with 3 bases of the junction left unmatched. In DNA form, the CDR3 reads TGTGCCAGCAGTGAAAACAGGGGTTCTAATGAAAAACTGTTTTTT. As protein: CASSENRGSNEKLFF. Filled out from reference TRBV2 and TRBJ1-4, the complete variable domain reads EPEVTQTPSHQVTQMGQEVILRCVPISNHLYFYWYRQILGQKVEFLVSFYNNEISEKSEIFDDQFSVERPDGSNFTLKIRSTKLEDSAMYFCASSENRGSNEKLFFGSGTQLSVL.

This clone was observed a single time. The chain links TRBV14 to TRBJ2-2, with D possibly being TRBD1 (6 bases). V lost 4 bases and J lost 6, with 6 bases in between. Germline V gene data show CDR1 as SGHDN and CDR2 as FVKESK. There are 12 residues in the CDR3. CDR3 amino acids: CASSRGPGELFF. In nucleotides, the CDR3 is TGTGCCAGCAGCCGGGGGCCCGGGGAGCTGTTTTTT.

This chain uses TRBV19 with TRBJ1-2; D gene uncertain. This CDR3 is 11 amino acids long. Trimming stripped 9 bases from V and 8 bases from J, with 13 bases between. From germline, CDR1 is LNHDA and CDR2 SQIVND (reference sequence). The CDR3 loop reads CASRTRGGYTF. The CDR3 nucleotides are TGTGCCAGCAGGACCCGCGGGGGCTACACCTTC.

DNA of the CDR3: TGTGCCAGCAGTTTGCGGGAGGACCTCGCCACAGATACGCAGTATTTT. Its translation: CASSLREDLATDTQYF. The chain is built from TRBV27 and TRBJ2-3; TRBD2 agrees at 8 bases. The germline gives CDR1 MNHEY, CDR2 SMNVEV (reference sequence). V shed 3 bases and J 2 bases; nucleotides not matched to a gene: 7. This CDR3 has 16 residues.

The chain is built from TRBV4-1 and TRBJ2-7, with D possibly being TRBD2 (6 bases). The germline V gene encodes CDR1 MGHRA and CDR2 YSYEKL. The V and J ends lost 3 bases and 6 bases respectively, with 15 bases between them. The CDR3 runs to 14 residues. Here the CDR3 reads CASSQKTSWGEQYF. The CDR3 DNA reads TGCGCCAGCAGCCAGAAAACTAGCTGGGGCGAGCAGTACTTC.

This chain links TRBV2 with TRBJ2-1, with D possibly matching TRBD2 (7 bases). V was cut by 8 bases and J by 8 bases, with 10 bases left in between. Germline assignment: CDR1 SNHLY and CDR2 FYNNEI. This CDR3 spans 11 amino acids. CDR3 in amino acids: CASGRGYEQFF. The CDR3 nucleotides are TGTGCCAGCGGGAGGGGGTATGAGCAGTTCTTC.

The gene calls are TRBV15 and TRBJ1-2; unclear D gene. The V end was cut by 4 bases, the J end by 4 bases, with 13 bases between. The CDR3 has 14 residues. CDR1 is LNHNV, CDR2 YYDKDF, per germline (reference sequence). CDR3 bases: TGTGCCACCAGCAATCGAGGGTCTGGCTATGGCTACACCTTC. Amino acid sequence: CATSNRGSGYGYTF. Drawing the rest from reference TRBV15 and TRBJ1-2, the complete variable domain is DAMVIQNPRYQVTQFGKPVTLSCSQTLNHNVMYWYQQKSSQAPKLLFHYYDKDFNNEADTPDNFQSRRPNTSFCFLDIRSPGLGDTAMYLCATSNRGSGYGYTFGSGTRLTVV.

The chain is built from TRBV20-1 and TRBJ1-1; maybe TRBD1 (6 bases). The CDR3 is 10 amino acids. V lost 2 bases and J 12 bases, leaving 10 bases between the germline ends. The germline gives CDR1 DFQATT, CDR2 SNEGSKA (reference sequence). CDR3 in DNA: TGCAGTGCTAGACAGGGGAACACTTTCTTT. Translating it yields CSARQGNTFF.

The CDR3 DNA sequence: TGTGCCAGCAGATTGTCCAGGGGACACGAGCAGTACTTC. Amino acids: CASRLSRGHEQYF. The chain carries TRBV27 and TRBJ2-7; tentatively, D is TRBD1 (6 bases). Between the trimmed V and J ends, which lost 6 bases and 5 bases, there was a span of 14 bases. CDR3 length equals 13 residues. Germline V gene data show CDR1 as MNHEY and CDR2 as SMNVEV (reference sequence).

This clone was recorded once. V and J are TRBV27 and TRBJ2-3, with a tentative D call TRBD1 (5 bases). The germline CDR1 and CDR2 sequences are MNHEY and SMNVEV (reference sequence). V was shortened by 6 bases and J by 6 bases, with 13 bases between the two germline ends. There are 13 residues in the CDR3. Here the CDR3 reads CASRIRVSDTQYF. DNA of the CDR3: TGTGCCAGCAGAATCAGGGTGAGCGATACGCAGTATTTT.

The chain couples TRBV15 to TRBJ1-6; TRBD1 might be the D (5 bases). Germline CDR1 reads LNHNV; CDR2 reads YYDKDF (reference sequence). Trimming cost V 1 base and J 7 bases, with 11 bases left between them. This CDR3 contains 15 residues. CDR3 nucleotides: TGTGCCACCAGCAGAGGAACAGGTGCAAATTCACCCCTCCACTTT. It is translated as CATSRGTGANSPLHF.

This clone was seen only a few times. This sequence joins TRBV7-9 and TRBJ2-3; no clear D gene. Trimming took 4 bases from V and 6 from J, leaving 8 bases between them. Germline V lookup: CDR1 SEHNR, CDR2 FQNEAQ (reference sequence). The CDR3 runs to 12 residues. In nucleotides, the CDR3 is TGTGCCAGCAGCTCGCGCTGGGATACGCAGTATTTT. Its protein is CASSSRWDTQYF.

The chain employs TRBV28 and TRBJ2-4; TRBD1 matches 7 bases. The CDR3 consists of 16 residues. The ends lost 5 bases at V and 1 base at J; junction bases unmatched: 8. The germline CDR1 and CDR2 sequences are MDHEN and SYDVKM. The CDR3 region is CASSVDRVRAKNIQYF. In DNA, the CDR3 is TGTGCCAGCAGTGTTGACAGGGTCAGGGCCAAAAACATTCAGTACTTC.

In nucleotides, the CDR3 is TGTGCCAGCAGTCAGCGGAGGGGAGGTACGCAGTATTTT. Its protein is CASSQRRGGTQYF. This chain uses TRBV27 with TRBJ2-3, with D perhaps matching TRBD2 (6 bases). V was clipped by 5 bases and J by 8 bases, with 14 bases between them. The CDR3 is 13 amino acids. CDR1 and CDR2 (germline): MNHEY, SMNVEV (reference sequence).

This clone has only one observation. The chain is built from TRBV28 and TRBJ2-7, with 8 bases lining up with TRBD2. Germline trimming cut 6 bases from V and 3 bases from J; bases unmatched to any gene: 13. Germline CDR1 is MDHEN and CDR2 is SYDVKM. The CDR3 spans 16 residues. The chain's CDR3 is CASSPTGTRAFYEQYF. The CDR3 DNA reads TGTGCCAGCAGCCCAACCGGGACTAGGGCTTTCTACGAGCAGTACTTC.

This clone turned up a few times. The rearrangement links TRBV21-1 to TRBJ2-1; the table assigns TRBD1, which was not confirmed against the DNA. TRBV21-1 is an annotated pseudogene. This CDR3 is built from 14 residues. The CDR3 sequence is CASSRDRGGNEQFF. CDR3 DNA sequence: TGTGCCAGCAGCCGGGACAGGGGAGGGAATGAGCAGTTCTTC.